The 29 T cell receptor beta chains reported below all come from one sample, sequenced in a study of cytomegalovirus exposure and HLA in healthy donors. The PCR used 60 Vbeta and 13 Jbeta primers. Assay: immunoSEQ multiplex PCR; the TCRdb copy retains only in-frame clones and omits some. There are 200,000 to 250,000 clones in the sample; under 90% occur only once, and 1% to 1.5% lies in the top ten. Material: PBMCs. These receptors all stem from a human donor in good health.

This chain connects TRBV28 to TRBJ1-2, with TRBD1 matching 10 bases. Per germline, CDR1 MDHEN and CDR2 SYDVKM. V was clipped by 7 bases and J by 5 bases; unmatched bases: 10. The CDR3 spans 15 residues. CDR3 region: CASIATGTGVYGYTF. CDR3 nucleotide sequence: TGTGCCAGCATTGCTACCGGGACAGGGGTTTATGGCTACACCTTC.

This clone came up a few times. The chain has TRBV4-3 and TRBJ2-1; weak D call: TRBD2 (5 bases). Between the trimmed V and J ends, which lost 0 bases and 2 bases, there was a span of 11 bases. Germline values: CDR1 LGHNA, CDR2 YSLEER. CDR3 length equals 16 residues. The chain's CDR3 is CASSQDVRGTYNEQFF. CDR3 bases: TGCGCCAGCAGCCAAGATGTGCGAGGGACCTACAATGAGCAGTTCTTC.

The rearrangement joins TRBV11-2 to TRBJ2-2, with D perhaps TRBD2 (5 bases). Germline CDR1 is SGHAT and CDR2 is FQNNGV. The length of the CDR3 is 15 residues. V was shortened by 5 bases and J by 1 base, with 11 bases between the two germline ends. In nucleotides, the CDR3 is TGTGCCAGCAGCCCCGGCGGAGGGAACACCGGGGAGCTGTTTTTT. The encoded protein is CASSPGGGNTGELFF.

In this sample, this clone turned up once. In DNA form, the CDR3 reads TGTGCCAGCAGCCCGGTTATGCGACAAGAGACCCAGTACTTC. This sequence encodes CASSPVMRQETQYF. The chain employs TRBV5-6 and TRBJ2-5; D call uncertain. Germline CDR1 and CDR2: SGHDT and YYEEEE. The CDR3 extends over 14 amino acids. Deletions cut 4 bases from V and 2 bases from J, with 12 bases between.

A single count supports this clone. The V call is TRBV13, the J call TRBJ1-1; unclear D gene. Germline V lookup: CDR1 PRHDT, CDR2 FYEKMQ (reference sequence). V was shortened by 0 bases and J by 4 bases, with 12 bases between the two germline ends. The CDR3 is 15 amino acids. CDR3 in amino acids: CASSLGRSLSTEAFF. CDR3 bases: TGTGCCAGCAGCTTAGGCCGGTCGCTGAGCACTGAAGCTTTCTTT.

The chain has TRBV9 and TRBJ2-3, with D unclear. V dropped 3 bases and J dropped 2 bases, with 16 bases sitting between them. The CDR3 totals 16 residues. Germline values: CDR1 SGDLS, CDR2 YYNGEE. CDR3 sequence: CASSANPQMSTDTQYF. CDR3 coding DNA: TGTGCCAGCAGCGCCAACCCTCAGATGTCCACAGATACGCAGTATTTT. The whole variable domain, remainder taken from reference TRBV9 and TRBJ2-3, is DSGVTQTPKHLITATGQRVTLRCSPRSGDLSVYWYQQSLDQGLQFLIQYYNGEERAKGNILERFSAQQFPDLHSELNLSSLELGDSALYFCASSANPQMSTDTQYFGPGTRLTVL.

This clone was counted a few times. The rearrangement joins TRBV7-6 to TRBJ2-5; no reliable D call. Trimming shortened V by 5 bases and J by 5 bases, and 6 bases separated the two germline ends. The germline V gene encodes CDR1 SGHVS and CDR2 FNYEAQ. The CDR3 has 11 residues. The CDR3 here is CASSHGETQYF. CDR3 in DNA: TGTGCCAGCAGCCACGGGGAGACCCAGTACTTC.

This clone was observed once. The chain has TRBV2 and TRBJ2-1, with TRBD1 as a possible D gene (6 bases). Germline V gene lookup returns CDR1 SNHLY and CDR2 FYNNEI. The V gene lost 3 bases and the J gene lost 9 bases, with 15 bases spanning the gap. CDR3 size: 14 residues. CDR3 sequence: CASSDLQGLGEQFF. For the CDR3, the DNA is TGTGCCAGCAGTGATCTTCAGGGGTTGGGTGAGCAGTTCTTC.

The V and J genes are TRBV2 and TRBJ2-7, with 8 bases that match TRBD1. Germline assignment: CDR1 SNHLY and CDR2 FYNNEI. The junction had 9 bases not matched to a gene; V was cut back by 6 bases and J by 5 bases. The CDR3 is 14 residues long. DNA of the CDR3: TGTGCCAGCAGCGGCCCGGACAGGGACGACGAGCAGTACTTC. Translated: CASSGPDRDDEQYF.

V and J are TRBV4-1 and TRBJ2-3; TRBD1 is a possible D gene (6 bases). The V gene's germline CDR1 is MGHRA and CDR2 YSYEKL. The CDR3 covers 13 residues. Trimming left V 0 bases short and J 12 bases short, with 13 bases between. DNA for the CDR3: TGCGCCAGCAGCCAAGACCAAACAGGGTCCCAGTATTTT. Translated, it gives CASSQDQTGSQYF.

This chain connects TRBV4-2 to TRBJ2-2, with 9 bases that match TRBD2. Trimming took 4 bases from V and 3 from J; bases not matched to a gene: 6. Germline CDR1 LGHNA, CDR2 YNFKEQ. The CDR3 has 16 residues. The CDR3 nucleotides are TGTGCCAGCAGCCGAGGGACTAGCCGGTACACCGGGGAGCTGTTTTTT. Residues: CASSRGTSRYTGELFF.

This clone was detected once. DNA of the CDR3: TGTGCCAGCAGTTCCGGGACAGGGTATCCCGGGGAGCTGTTTTTT. Its translation: CASSSGTGYPGELFF. V and J are TRBV25-1 and TRBJ2-2, with 9 bases identical to TRBD1. Germline V gene data show CDR1 as MGHDK and CDR2 as SYGVNS. The ends lost 5 bases at V and 6 bases at J; junction bases unmatched: 7. CDR3 length: 15 residues.

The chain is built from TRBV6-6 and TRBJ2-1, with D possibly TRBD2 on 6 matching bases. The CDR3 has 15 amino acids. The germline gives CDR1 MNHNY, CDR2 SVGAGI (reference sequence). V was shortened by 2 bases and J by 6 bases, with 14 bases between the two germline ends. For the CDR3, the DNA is TGTGCCAGCAGTTACGGAGGGAGTCTTTCCAATGAGCAGTTCTTC. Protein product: CASSYGGSLSNEQFF.

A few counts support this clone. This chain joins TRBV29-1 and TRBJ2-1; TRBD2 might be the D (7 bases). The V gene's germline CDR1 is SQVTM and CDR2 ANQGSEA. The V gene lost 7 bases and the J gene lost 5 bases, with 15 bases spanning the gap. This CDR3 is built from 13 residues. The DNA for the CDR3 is TGCAGCGCCGGGGGGCGACTGAACAATGAGCAGTTCTTC. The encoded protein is CSAGGRLNNEQFF.

The CDR3: CASSYPPRVCPKQFF. As DNA, the CDR3 is TGTGCCAGCAGTTACCCTCCTCGGGTGTGCCCGAAGCAGTTCTTC. This chain joins TRBV6-7 and TRBJ2-1; no reliable D call. Being an ORF, TRBV6-7 has a function that is uncertain. The V end lost 2 bases, the J end lost 11 bases, and 19 bases lay between the germline ends. The CDR3 is 15 residues long.

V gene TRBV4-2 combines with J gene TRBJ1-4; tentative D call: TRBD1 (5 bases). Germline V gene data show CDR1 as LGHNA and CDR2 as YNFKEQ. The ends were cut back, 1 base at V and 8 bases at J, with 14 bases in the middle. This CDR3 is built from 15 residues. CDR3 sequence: CASSQGVGVREKLFF. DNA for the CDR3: TGTGCCAGCAGCCAAGGCGTAGGGGTTCGCGAAAAACTGTTTTTT.

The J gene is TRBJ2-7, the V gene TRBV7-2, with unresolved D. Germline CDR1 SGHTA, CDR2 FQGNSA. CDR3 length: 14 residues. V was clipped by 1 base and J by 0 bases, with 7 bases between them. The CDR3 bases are TGTGCCAGCAGCTTAGTCGCGGTCTCCTACGAGCAGTACTTC. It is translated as CASSLVAVSYEQYF.

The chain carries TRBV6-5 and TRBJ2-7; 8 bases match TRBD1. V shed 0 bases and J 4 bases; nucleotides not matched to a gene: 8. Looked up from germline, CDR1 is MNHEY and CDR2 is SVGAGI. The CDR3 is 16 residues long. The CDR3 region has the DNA TGTGCCAGCAGTTACTCGACCCAGGGGGCGCGTTACGAGCAGTACTTC. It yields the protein CASSYSTQGARYEQYF.

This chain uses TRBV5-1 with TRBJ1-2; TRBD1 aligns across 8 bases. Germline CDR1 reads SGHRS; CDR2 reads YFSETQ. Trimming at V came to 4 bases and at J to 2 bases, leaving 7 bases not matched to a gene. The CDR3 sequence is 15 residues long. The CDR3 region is CASSVGTGPNYGYTF. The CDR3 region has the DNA TGCGCCAGCAGCGTAGGGACAGGACCCAACTATGGCTACACCTTC.

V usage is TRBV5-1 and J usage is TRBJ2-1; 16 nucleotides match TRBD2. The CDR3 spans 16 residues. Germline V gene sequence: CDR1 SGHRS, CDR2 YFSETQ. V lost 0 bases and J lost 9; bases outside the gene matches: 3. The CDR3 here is CASSLGGLAGGIEQFF. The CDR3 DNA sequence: TGCGCCAGCAGCTTGGGGGGACTAGCGGGAGGGATTGAGCAGTTCTTC.

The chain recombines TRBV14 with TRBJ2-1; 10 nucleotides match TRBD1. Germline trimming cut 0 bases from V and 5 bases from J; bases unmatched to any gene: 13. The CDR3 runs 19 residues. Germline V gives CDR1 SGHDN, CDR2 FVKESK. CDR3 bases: TGTGCCAGCAGCCAAGATCCGGGACAGGGGATTGCTTTCCACAATGAGCAGTTCTTC. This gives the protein CASSQDPGQGIAFHNEQFF.

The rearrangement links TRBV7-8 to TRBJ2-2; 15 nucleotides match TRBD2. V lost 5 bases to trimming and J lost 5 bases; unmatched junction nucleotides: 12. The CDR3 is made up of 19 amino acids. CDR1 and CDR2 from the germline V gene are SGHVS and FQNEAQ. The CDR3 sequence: CASSPSGLAGGPGTGELFF. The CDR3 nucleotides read TGTGCCAGCAGCCCCTCGGGACTAGCGGGAGGACCCGGGACCGGGGAGCTGTTTTTT.

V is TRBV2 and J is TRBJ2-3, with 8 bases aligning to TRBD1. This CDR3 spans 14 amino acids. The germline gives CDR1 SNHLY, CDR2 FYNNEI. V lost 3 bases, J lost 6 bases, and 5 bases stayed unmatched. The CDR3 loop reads CASSDRGHRDTQYF. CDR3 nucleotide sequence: TGTGCCAGCAGTGACAGGGGGCATCGCGATACGCAGTATTTT.

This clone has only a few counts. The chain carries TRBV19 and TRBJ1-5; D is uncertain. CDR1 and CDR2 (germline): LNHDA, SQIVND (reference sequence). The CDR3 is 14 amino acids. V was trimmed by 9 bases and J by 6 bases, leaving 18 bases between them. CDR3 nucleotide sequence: TGTGCCAGCATGCCCGGATGGGTAGCTCAGCCCCAGCATTTT. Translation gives CASMPGWVAQPQHF.

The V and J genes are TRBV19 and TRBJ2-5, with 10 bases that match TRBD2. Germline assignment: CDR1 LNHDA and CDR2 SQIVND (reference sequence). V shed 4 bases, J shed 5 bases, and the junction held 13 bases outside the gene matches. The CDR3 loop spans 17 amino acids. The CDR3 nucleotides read TGTGCCAGTAGTACAGTCGCTAGCGGGAGTACCCGGGAGACCCAGTACTTC. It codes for CASSTVASGSTRETQYF.

The CDR3 nucleotides read TGTGCCAGCAGCTCTCGACCTAGCGGGGGGAACACCGGGGAGCTGTTTTTT. Translated: CASSSRPSGGNTGELFF. The chain employs TRBV7-2 and TRBJ2-2; 10 bases align to TRBD2. This CDR3 contains 17 residues. J was trimmed by 1 base and V by 4 bases; bases with no gene match: 6. CDR1 and CDR2 (germline): SGHTA, FQGNSA.

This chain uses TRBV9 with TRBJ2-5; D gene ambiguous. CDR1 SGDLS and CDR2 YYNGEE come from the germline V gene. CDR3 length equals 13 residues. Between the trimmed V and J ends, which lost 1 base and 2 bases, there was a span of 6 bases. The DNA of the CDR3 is TGTGCCAGCAGCGTACAGGTTCAAGAGACCCAGTACTTC. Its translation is CASSVQVQETQYF.

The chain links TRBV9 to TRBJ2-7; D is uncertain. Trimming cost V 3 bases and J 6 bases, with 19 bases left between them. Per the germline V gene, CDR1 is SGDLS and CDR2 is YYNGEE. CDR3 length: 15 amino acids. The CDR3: CASSAKLDSLSEQYF. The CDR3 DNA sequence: TGTGCCAGCAGCGCTAAGCTCGACTCTCTCTCCGAGCAGTACTTC.

The CDR3 loop is CATSFIGGESTEAFF. The CDR3 DNA sequence: TGTGCCACCAGCTTCATAGGTGGGGAGAGCACTGAAGCTTTCTTT. The chain uses TRBV15 and TRBJ1-1, with D unclear. Germline V gene sequence: CDR1 LNHNV, CDR2 YYDKDF (reference sequence). The CDR3 loop spans 15 amino acids. V shed 5 bases and J shed 4 bases, with 17 bases lying between them. Based on the CDR3 plus reference TRBV15 and TRBJ1-1, the full variable domain is DAMVIQNPRYQVTQFGKPVTLSCSQTLNHNVMYWYQQKSSQAPKLLFHYYDKDFNNEADTPDNFQSRRPNTSFCFLDIRSPGLGDTAMYLCATSFIGGESTEAFFGQGTRLTVV.